This TCR beta chain was captured by sequencing in a study of PD-L1 blockade in urothelial cancer. At the level of the study: Blood samples contained a median about 150,000 T cells.

Germline V lookup: CDR1 SGDLS, CDR2 YYNGEE. The CDR3 is 14 residues long. V was pared by 3 bases and J by 5 bases, with 5 bases of the junction left unmatched. Assay: immunoSEQ multiplex PCR; the TCRdb copy retains only in-frame clones and omits some. This sample has fewer than 80,000 clones, with 81% found just once. The time point denotes: pretreatment peripheral blood. Sequences were derived from PBMCs, sampled around atezolizumab (anti-PD-L1) treatment. This clonotype was sampled from a man in his 70s with urothelial cancer. The chain links TRBV9 to TRBJ2-5, with 9 bases lining up with TRBD1. The CDR3 DNA sequence: TGTGCCAGCAGCGCCATGACAGGGGGTGAGACCCAGTACTTC. This encodes CASSAMTGGETQYF.